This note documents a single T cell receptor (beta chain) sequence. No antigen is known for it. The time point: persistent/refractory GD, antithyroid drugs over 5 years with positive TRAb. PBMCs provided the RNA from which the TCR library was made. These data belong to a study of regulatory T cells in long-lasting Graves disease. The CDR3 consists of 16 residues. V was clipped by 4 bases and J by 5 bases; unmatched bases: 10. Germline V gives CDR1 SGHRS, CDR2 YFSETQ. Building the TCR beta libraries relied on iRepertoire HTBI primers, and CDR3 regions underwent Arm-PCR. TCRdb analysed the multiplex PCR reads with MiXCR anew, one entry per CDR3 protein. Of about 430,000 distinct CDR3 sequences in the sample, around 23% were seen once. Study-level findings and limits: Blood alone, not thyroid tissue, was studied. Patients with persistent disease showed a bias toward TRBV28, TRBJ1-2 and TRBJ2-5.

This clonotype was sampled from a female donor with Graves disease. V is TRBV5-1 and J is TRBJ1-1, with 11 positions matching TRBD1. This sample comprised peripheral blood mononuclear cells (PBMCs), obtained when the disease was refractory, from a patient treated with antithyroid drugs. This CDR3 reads CASSPGQGGVRTEAFF. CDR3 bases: TGCGCCAGCAGCCCGGGACAGGGGGGAGTTAGGACTGAAGCTTTCTTT.